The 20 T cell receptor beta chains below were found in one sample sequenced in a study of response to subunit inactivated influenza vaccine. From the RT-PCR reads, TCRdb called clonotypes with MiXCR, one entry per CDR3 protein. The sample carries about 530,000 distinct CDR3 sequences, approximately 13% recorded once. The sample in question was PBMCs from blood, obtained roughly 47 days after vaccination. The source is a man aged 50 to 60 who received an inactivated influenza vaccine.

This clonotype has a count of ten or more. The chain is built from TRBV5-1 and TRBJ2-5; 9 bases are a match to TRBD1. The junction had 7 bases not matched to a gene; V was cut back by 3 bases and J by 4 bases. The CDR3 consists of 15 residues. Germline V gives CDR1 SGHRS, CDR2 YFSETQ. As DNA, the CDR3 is TGCGCCAGCAGCTCCGGGACAGGGCGTGCAGAGACCCAGTACTTC. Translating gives CASSSGTGRAETQYF.

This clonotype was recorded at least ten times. This CDR3 reads CASRGSVISEQYF. The CDR3 DNA reads as TGTGCCAGCAGGGGCAGCGTAATCTCCGAGCAGTACTTC. The chain is built from TRBV12-3 or TRBV12-4 and TRBJ2-7; D is ambiguous. Trimming shortened V by 6 bases and J by 6 bases, and 15 bases separated the two germline ends. This CDR3 is built from 13 residues.

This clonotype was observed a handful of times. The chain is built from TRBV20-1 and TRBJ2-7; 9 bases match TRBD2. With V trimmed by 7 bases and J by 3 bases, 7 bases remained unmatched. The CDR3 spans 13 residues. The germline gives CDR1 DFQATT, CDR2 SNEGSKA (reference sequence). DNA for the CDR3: TGCAGTGGTGCACTAGCGGGCGACTACGAGCAGTACTTC. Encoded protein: CSGALAGDYEQYF.

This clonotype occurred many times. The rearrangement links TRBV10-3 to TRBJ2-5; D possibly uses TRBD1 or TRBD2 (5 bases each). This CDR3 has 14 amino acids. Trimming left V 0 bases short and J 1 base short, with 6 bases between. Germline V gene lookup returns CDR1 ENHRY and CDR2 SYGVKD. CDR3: CAISESRGQETQYF. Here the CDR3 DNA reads TGTGCCATCAGTGAGTCGAGGGGCCAAGAGACCCAGTACTTC.

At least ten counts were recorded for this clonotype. CDR3 coding DNA: TGTGCCACCAGCTTTGCAACTAATGAAAAACTGTTTTTT. Translation gives CATSFATNEKLFF. The rearrangement joins TRBV15 to TRBJ1-4; D is unclear. The CDR3 loop spans 13 amino acids. V was cut by 5 bases and J by 0 bases, with 4 bases left in between. Germline V lookup: CDR1 LNHNV, CDR2 YYDKDF (reference sequence).

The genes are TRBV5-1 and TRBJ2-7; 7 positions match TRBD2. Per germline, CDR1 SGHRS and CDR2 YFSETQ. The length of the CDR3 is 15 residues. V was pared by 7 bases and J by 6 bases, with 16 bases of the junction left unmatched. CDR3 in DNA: TGCGCCAGCGGGGGGGACGGCGTTAGTGGATCCGAGCAGTACTTC. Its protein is CASGGDGVSGSEQYF.

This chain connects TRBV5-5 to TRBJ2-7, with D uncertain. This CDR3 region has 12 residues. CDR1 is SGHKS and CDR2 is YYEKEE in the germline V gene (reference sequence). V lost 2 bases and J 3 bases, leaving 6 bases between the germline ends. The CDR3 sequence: CASSLVVYEQYF. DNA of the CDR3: TGTGCCAGCAGCTTAGTGGTCTACGAGCAGTACTTC.

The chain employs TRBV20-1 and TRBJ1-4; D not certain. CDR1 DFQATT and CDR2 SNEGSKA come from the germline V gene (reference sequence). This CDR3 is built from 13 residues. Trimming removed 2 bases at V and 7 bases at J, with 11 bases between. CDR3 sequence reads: CSARFGIGEKLFF. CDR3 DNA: TGCAGTGCTAGATTCGGGATTGGTGAAAAACTGTTTTTT.

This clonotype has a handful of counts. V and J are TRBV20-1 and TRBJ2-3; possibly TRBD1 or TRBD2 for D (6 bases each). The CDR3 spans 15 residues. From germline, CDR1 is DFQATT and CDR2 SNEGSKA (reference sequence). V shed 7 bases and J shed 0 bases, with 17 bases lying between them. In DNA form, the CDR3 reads TGCAGTGTTTCCCGGGGGCAGCTTAGCACAGATACGCAGTATTTT. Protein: CSVSRGQLSTDTQYF.

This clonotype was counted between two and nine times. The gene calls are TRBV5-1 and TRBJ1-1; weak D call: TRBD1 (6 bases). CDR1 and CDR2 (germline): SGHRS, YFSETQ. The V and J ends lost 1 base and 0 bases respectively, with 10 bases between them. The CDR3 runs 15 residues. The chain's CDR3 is CASSLIRGMNTEAFF. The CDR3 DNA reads TGCGCCAGCAGCTTGATAAGGGGGATGAACACTGAAGCTTTCTTT.

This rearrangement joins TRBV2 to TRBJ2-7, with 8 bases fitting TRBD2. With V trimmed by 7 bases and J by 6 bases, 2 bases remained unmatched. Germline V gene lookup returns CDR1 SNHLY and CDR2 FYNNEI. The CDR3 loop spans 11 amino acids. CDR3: CASIGGGEQYF. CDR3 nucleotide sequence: TGTGCCAGCATCGGGGGGGGCGAGCAGTACTTC.

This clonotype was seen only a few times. The CDR3: CASSPQRENQPQHF. Here the CDR3 DNA reads TGTGCCAGCTCACCACAAAGGGAAAATCAGCCCCAGCATTTT. J is TRBJ1-5 and V is TRBV18; D call uncertain. Trimming removed 1 base from V and 4 bases from J, with 8 bases in between. The CDR3 has 14 amino acids. Germline assignment: CDR1 KGHSH and CDR2 LQKENI.

As DNA, the CDR3 is TGTGCCAGCAGCCTAGGGCGGGGGGCATCAGATACGCAGTATTTT. Translated, it gives CASSLGRGASDTQYF. V gene TRBV7-2 combines with J gene TRBJ2-3, with 8 bases matching TRBD2. The CDR3 consists of 15 residues. Trimming removed 5 bases from V and 4 bases from J; junction bases left unmatched: 8. Germline-derived CDR1 and CDR2 are SGHTA and FQGNSA.

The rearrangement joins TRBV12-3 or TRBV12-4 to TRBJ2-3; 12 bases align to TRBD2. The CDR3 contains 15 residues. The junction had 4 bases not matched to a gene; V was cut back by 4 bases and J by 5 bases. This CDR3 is CASSSLAGGVDTQYF. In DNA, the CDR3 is TGTGCCAGCAGTTCCCTAGCGGGAGGGGTAGATACGCAGTATTTT.

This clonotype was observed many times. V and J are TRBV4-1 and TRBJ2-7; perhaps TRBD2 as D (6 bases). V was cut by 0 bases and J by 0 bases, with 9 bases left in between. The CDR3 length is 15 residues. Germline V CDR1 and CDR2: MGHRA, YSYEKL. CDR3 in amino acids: CASSQDPGGSYEQYF. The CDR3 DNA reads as TGCGCCAGCAGCCAAGACCCCGGGGGCTCCTACGAGCAGTACTTC.

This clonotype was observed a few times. For the CDR3, the DNA is TGCGCCAGCAGTTTCCCTCGGACTAGCGGGAATTCGGGTGAGCAGTTCTTC. Its translation: CASSFPRTSGNSGEQFF. This chain connects TRBV5-1 to TRBJ2-1; 12 positions match TRBD2. V shed 5 bases and J 9 bases; nucleotides not matched to a gene: 15. Germline V gives CDR1 SGHRS, CDR2 YFSETQ. The CDR3 consists of 17 residues.

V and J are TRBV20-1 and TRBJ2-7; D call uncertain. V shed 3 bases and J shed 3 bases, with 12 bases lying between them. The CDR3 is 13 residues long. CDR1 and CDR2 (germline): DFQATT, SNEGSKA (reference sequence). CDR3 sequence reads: CSASLPGYYEQYF. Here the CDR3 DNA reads TGCAGTGCTAGCCTCCCCGGGTACTACGAGCAGTACTTC.

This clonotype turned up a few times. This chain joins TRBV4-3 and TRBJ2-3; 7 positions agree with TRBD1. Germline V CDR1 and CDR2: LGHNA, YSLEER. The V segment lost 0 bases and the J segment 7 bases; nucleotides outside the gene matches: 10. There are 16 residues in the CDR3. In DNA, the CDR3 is TGCGCCAGCAGCCAAGAGTTTCTGGCAGGGGGTAATACGCAGTATTTT. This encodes CASSQEFLAGGNTQYF.

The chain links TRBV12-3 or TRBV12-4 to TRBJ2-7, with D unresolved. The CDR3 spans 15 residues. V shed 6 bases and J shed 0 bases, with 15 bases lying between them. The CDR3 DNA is TGTGCCAGCAGCCGGCGCAGAACCAGCTCCTACGAGCAGTACTTC. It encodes CASSRRRTSSYEQYF.

The CDR3 loop reads CASSSGALYGYTF. CDR3 DNA: TGCGCCAGCAGCTCCGGGGCACTCTATGGCTACACCTTC. V usage is TRBV5-1 and J usage is TRBJ1-2; TRBD1 might be the D (5 bases). Trimming cost V 3 bases and J 4 bases, with 10 bases left between them. This CDR3 has 13 residues. Per germline, CDR1 SGHRS and CDR2 YFSETQ.